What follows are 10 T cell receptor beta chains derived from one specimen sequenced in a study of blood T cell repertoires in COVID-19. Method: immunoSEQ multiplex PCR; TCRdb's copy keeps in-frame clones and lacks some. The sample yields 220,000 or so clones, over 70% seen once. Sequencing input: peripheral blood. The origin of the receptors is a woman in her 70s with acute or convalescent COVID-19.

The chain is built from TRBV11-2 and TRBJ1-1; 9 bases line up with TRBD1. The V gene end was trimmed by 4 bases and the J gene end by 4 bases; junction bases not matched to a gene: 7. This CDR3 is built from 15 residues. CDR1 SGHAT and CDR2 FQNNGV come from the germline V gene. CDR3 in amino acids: CASSSLTGGRTEAFF. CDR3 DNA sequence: TGTGCCAGCAGCTCCTTGACAGGGGGTCGCACTGAAGCTTTCTTT.

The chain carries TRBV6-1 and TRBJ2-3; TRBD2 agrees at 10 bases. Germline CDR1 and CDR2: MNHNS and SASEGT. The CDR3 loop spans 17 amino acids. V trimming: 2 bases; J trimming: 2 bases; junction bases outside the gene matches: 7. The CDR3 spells CASSEFSGRVITDTQYF. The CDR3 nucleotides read TGTGCCAGCAGTGAATTCAGCGGGAGGGTTATCACAGATACGCAGTATTTT.

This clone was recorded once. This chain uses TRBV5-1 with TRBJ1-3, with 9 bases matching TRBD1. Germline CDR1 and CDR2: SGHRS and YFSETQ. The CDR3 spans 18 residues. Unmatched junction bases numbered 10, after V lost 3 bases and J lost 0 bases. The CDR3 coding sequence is TGCGCCAGCAGCTGGTGGGGACAGGGAGGAAGCTCTGGAAACACCATATATTTT. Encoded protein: CASSWWGQGGSSGNTIYF.

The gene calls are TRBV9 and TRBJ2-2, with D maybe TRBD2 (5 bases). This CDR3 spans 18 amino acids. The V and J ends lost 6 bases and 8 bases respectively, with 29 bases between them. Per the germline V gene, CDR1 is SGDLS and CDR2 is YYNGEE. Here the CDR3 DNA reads TGTGCCAGCACCGAAGACCCGACTAACCCTATGCCCGGGGGGGAGCTGTTTTTT. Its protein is CASTEDPTNPMPGGELFF.

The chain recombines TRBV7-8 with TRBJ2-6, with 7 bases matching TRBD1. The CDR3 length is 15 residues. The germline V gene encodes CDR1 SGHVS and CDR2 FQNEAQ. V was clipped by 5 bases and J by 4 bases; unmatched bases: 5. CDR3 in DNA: TGTGCCAGCAGCCCGACAGGGATCGGGGCCAACGTCCTGACTTTC. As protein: CASSPTGIGANVLTF. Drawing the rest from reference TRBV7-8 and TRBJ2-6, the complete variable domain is GAGVSQSPRYKVAKRGQDVALRCDPISGHVSLFWYQQALGQGPEFLTYFQNEAQLDKSGLPSDRFFAERPEGSVSTLKIQRTQQEDSAVYLCASSPTGIGANVLTFGAGSRLTVL.

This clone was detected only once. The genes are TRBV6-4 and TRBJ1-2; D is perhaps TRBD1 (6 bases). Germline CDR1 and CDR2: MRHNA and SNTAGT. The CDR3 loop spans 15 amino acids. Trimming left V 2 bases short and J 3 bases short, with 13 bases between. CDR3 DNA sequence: TGTGCCAGCAGTGACAGGGGCAGGGGTGACTATGGCTACACCTTC. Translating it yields CASSDRGRGDYGYTF.

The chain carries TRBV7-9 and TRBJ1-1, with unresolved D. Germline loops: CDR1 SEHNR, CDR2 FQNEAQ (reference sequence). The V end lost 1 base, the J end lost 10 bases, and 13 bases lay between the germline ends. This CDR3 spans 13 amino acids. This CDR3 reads CASSLDEMSGAFF. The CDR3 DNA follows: TGTGCCAGCAGCTTAGATGAGATGTCTGGAGCTTTCTTT. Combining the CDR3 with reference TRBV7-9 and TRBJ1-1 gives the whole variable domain DTGVSQNPRHKITKRGQNVTFRCDPISEHNRLYWYRQTLGQGPEFLTYFQNEAQLEKSRLLSDRFSAERPKGSFSTLEIQRTEQGDSAMYLCASSLDEMSGAFFGQGTRLTVV.

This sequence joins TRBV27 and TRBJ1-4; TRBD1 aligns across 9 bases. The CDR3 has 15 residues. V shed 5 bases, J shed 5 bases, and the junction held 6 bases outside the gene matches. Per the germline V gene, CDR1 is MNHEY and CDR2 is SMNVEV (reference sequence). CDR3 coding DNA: TGTGCCAGCAGTCCGGGGGACAGGGCAAATGAAAAACTGTTTTTT. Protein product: CASSPGDRANEKLFF.

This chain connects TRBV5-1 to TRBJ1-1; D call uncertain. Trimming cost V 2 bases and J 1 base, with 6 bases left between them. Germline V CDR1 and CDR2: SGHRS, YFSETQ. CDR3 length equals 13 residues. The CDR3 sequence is CASSFGENTEAFF. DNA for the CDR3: TGCGCCAGCAGCTTCGGAGAGAACACTGAAGCTTTCTTT.

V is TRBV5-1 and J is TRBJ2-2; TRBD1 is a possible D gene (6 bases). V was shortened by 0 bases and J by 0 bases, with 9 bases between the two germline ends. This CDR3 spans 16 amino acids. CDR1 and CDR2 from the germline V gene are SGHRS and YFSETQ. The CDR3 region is CASSLEPGANTGELFF. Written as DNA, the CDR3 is TGCGCCAGCAGCTTGGAGCCAGGGGCGAACACCGGGGAGCTGTTTTTT.